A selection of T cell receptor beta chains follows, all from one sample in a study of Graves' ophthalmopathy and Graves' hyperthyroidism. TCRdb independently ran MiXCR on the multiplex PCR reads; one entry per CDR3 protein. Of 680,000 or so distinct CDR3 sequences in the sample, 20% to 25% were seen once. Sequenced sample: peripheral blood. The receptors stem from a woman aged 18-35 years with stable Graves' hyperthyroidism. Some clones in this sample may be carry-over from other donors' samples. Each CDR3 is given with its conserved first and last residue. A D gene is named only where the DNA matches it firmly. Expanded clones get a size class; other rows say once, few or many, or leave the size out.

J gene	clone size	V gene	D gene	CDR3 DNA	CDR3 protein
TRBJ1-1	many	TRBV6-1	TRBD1	TGTGCCAGCAGTGATTCCAGGGGGAAAGCTTTCTTT	CASSDSRGKAFF
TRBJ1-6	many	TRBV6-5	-	TGTGCCAGCAGCCCAGGACGGAACTATAATTCACCCCTCCACTTT	CASSPGRNYNSPLHF
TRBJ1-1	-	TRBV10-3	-	TGTGCCATCAGGCCCGGCGTTAGGGGTGAAGCTTTCTTT	CAIRPGVRGEAFF
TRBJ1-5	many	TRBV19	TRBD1	TGTGCCAGTAGCCCCCTAAGACAGGGCGGCAATCAGCCCCAGCATTTT	CASSPLRQGGNQPQHF
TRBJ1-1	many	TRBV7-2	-	TGTGCCAGCAGCTTAGGGAGGACGGGCACTGAAGCTTTCTTT	CASSLGRTGTEAFF
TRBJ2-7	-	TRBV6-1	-	TGTGCCAGCAGCCCCCCAATTGGGTTTGAGCAGTACTTC	CASSPPIGFEQYF
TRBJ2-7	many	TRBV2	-	TGTGCCAGCAGTGTTCTACGAGGTTACGAGCAGTACTTC	CASSVLRGYEQYF
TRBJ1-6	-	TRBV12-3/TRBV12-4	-	TGTGCCAGCAGTTTAGGGAGGGGTCGAAATTCACCCCTCCACTTT	CASSLGRGRNSPLHF
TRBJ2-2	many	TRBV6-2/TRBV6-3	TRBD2	TGTGCCAGCTCGGGACTAGCGGGATTGAACACCGGGGAGCTGTTTTTT	CASSGLAGLNTGELFF
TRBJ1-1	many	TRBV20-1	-	TGCAGTGCCACGGGTGGCTTACAGGATTTCTTT	CSATGGLQDFF